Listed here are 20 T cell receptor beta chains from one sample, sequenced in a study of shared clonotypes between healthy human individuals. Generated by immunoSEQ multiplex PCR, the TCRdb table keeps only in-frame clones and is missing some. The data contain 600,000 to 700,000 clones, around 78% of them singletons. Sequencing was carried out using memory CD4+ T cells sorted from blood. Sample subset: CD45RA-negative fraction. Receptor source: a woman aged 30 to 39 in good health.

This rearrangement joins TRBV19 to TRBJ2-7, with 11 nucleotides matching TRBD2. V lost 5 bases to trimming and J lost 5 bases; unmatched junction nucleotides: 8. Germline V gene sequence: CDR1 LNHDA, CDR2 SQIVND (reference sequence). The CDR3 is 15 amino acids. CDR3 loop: CASSFGLAGGNEQYF. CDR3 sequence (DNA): TGTGCCAGTAGTTTTGGCCTAGCGGGAGGCAACGAGCAGTACTTC.

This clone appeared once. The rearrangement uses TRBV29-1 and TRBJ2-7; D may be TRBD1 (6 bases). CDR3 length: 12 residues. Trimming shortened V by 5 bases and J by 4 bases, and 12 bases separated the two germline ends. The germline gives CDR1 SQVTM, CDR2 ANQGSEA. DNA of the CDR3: TGCAGCGTTAGGTGGACAGAGTACGAGCAGTACTTC. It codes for CSVRWTEYEQYF.

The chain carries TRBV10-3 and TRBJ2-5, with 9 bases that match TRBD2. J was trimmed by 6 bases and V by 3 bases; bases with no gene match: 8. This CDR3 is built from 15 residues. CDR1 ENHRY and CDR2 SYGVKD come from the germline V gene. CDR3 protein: CAISDTREGLKTQYF. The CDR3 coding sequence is TGTGCCATCAGTGATACGCGGGAGGGCCTAAAGACCCAGTACTTC.

The CDR3 DNA reads TGCGCCAGCAGTGAGAGTGAGTGGGGGGCAGATACGCAGTATTTT. Residues: CASSESEWGADTQYF. The chain combines TRBV10-2 with TRBJ2-3, with D possibly being TRBD2 (6 bases). Trimming took off 2 bases at V and 4 bases at J, with 13 bases between the two ends. The germline V gene has CDR1 WSHSY and CDR2 SAAADI. The CDR3 runs to 15 residues.

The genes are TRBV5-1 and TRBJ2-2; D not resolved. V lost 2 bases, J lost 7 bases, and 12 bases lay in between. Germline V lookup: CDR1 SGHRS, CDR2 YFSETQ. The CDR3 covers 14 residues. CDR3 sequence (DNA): TGCGCCAGCAGCTTAACCCCAAACGGCGGGGAGCTGTTTTTT. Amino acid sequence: CASSLTPNGGELFF.

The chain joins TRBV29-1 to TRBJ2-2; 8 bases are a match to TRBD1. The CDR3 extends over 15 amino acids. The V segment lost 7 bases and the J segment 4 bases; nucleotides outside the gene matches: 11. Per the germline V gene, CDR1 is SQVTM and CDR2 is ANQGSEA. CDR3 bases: TGCAGCGCGCTCGGTGACAGGGGCGGCACCGGGGAGCTGTTTTTT. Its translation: CSALGDRGGTGELFF.

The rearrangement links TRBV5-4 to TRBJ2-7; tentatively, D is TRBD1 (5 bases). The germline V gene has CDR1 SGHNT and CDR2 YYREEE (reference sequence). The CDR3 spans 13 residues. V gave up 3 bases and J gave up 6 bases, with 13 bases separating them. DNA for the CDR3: TGTGCCAGCAGCTCTTTATTGGGGCTCGAGCAGTACTTC. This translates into CASSSLLGLEQYF.

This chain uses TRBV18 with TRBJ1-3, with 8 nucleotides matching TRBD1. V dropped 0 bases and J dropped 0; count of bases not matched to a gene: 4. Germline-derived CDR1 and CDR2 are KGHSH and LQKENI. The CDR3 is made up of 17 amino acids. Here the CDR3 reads CASSPPGQVISGNTIYF. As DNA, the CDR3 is TGTGCCAGCTCACCACCGGGACAGGTTATCTCTGGAAACACCATATATTTT.

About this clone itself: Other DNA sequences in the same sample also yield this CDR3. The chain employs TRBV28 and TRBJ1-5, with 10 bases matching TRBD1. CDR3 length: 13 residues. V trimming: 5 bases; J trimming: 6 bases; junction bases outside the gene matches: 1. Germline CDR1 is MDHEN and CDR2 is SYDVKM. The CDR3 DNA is TGTGCCAGCAGTGACAGGGGGCGTCAGCCCCAGCATTTT. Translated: CASSDRGRQPQHF.

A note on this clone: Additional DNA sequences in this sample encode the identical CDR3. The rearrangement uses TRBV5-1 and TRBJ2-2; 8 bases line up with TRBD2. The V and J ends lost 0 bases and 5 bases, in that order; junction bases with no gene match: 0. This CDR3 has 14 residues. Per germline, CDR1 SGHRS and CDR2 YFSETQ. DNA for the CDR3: TGCGCCAGCAGCTTGGTAGCGGGAACCGGGGAGCTGTTTTTT. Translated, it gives CASSLVAGTGELFF.

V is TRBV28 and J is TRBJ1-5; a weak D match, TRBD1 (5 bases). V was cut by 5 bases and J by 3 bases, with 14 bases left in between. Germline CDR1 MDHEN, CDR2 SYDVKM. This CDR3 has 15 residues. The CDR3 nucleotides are TGTGCCAGCAGTCCCCCTCGACAGTACAATCAGCCCCAGCATTTT. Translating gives CASSPPRQYNQPQHF.

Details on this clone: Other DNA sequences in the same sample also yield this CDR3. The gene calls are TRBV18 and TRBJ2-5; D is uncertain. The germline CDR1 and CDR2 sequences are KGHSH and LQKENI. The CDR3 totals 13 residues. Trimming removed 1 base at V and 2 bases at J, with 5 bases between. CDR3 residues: CASSPRQQETQYF. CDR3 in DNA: TGTGCCAGCTCACCACGCCAGCAAGAGACCCAGTACTTC.

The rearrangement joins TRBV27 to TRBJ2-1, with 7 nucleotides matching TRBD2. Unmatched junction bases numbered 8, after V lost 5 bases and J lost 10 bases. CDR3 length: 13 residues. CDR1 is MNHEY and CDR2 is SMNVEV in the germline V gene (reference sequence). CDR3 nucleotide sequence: TGTGCCAGCAGTCTACTAGCGTTAGGGGAGCAGTTCTTC. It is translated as CASSLLALGEQFF.

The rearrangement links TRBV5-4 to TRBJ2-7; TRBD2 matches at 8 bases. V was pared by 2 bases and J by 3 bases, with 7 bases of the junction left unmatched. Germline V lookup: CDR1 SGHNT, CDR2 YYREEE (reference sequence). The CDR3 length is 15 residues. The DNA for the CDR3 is TGTGCCAGCAGCTTTTCCGGGACTAGACACTACGAGCAGTACTTC. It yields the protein CASSFSGTRHYEQYF.

The CDR3 loop reads CASSVWTSGWDEQFF. The DNA for the CDR3 is TGTGCCAGCAGCGTCTGGACTAGCGGCTGGGATGAGCAGTTCTTC. This rearrangement joins TRBV5-6 to TRBJ2-1; TRBD2 matches at 10 bases. The germline CDR1 and CDR2 sequences are SGHDT and YYEEEE. CDR3 length: 15 amino acids. V lost 4 bases, J lost 8 bases, and 9 bases stayed unmatched. The full variable domain, with the rest looked up from reference TRBV5-6 and TRBJ2-1, is DAGVTQSPTHLIKTRGQQVTLRCSPKSGHDTVSWYQQALGQGPQFIFQYYEEEERQRGNFPDRFSGHQFPNYSSELNVNALLLGDSALYLCASSVWTSGWDEQFFGPGTRLTVL.

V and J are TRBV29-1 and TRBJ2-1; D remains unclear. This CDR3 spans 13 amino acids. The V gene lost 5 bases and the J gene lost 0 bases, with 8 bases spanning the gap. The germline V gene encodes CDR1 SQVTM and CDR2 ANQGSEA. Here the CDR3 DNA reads TGCAGCGTTCTCCAGACCTCCTACAATGAGCAGTTCTTC. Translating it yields CSVLQTSYNEQFF.

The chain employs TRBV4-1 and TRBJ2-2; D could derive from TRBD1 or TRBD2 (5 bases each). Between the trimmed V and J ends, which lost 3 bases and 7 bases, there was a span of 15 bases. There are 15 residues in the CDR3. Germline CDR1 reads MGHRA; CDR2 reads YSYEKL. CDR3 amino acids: CASSHPTRGSGELFF. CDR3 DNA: TGCGCCAGCAGCCATCCTACTAGGGGCAGCGGGGAGCTGTTTTTT.

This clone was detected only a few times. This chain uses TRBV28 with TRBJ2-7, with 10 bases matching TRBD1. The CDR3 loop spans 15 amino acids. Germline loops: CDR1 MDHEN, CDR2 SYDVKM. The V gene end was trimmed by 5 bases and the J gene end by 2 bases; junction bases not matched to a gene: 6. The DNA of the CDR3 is TGTGCCAGCAGTCCGATCGGGACAGGGGCCTACGAGCAGTACTTC. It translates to CASSPIGTGAYEQYF.

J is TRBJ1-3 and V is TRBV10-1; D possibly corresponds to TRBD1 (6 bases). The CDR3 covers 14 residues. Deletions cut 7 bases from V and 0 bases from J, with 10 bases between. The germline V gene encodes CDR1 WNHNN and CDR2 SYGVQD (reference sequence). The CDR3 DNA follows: TGCGCCAGCACCCCGGACAGCTCTGGAAACACCATATATTTT. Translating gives CASTPDSSGNTIYF.

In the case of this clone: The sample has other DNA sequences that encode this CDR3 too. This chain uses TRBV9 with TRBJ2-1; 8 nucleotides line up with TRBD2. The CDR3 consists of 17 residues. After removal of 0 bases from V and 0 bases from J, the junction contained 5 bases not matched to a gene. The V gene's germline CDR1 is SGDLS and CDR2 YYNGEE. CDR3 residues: CASSVGGGRSSYNEQFF. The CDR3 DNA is TGTGCCAGCAGCGTAGGGGGCGGGAGGAGCTCCTACAATGAGCAGTTCTTC.